The rows below give T cell receptor beta chains drawn from one sample of a study of T cells in Graves' hyperthyroidism and ophthalmopathy. In TCRdb, the multiplex PCR reads were re-called with MiXCR into one record per CDR3 protein. The data show about 260,000 distinct CDR3 sequences, roughly 15% seen once. Specimen: blood. These receptors all come from a woman aged 18-35 years with Graves' ophthalmopathy. CDR3s include the opening cysteine and the closing phenylalanine or tryptophan. The order of the fields is CDR3 DNA, CDR3 protein, CDR3 length, D gene, clone size, J gene, V gene. The D gene is left open where the match is weak. A row's size may be missing; if present it is once, few, many or a size class.

cdr3_nt: TGTGCCAGCAGTGAAGCCCACACAGATACGCAGTATTTT
cdr3_aa: CASSEAHTDTQYF
cdr3_length: 13
d_call: .
clone_size: many
j_call: TRBJ2-3
v_call: TRBV6-1

cdr3_nt: TGTGCCAGCAGTTACTCGGGGGCCAGTGAAAAACTGTTTTTT
cdr3_aa: CASSYSGASEKLFF
cdr3_length: 14
d_call: .
clone_size: many
j_call: TRBJ1-4
v_call: TRBV6-5

cdr3_nt: TGTGCCAGCAGTGTCCTAGCGGGAGGTACCGGGGAGCTGTTTTTT
cdr3_aa: CASSVLAGGTGELFF
cdr3_length: 15
d_call: TRBD2
clone_size: many
j_call: TRBJ2-2
v_call: TRBV2

cdr3_nt: TGTGCCAGCAGCGCTCTAGGGCTAGCGGGGCCCGGGGAGACCCAGTACTTC
cdr3_aa: CASSALGLAGPGETQYF
cdr3_length: 17
d_call: TRBD2
clone_size: .
j_call: TRBJ2-5
v_call: TRBV7-9

cdr3_nt: TGTGCCTCCGCCGGCGGCTCCTACGAGCAGTACTTC
cdr3_aa: CASAGGSYEQYF
cdr3_length: 12
d_call: .
clone_size: many
j_call: TRBJ2-7
v_call: TRBV30

cdr3_nt: TGTGCCAGCAGCCGCGCGACAGGCCCATTATACGAGCAGTACTTC
cdr3_aa: CASSRATGPLYEQYF
cdr3_length: 15
d_call: .
clone_size: many
j_call: TRBJ2-7
v_call: TRBV7-8

cdr3_nt: TGCGCCAGCAGCTCCCAAACAGGGGAGGGTCCCGGAGAGACCCAGTACTTC
cdr3_aa: CASSSQTGEGPGETQYF
cdr3_length: 17
d_call: .
clone_size: many
j_call: TRBJ2-5
v_call: TRBV5-1

cdr3_nt: TGTGCCAGCAGCCAAGACCGGGGGCGAGGCTATGGCTACACCTTC
cdr3_aa: CASSQDRGRGYGYTF
cdr3_length: 15
d_call: .
clone_size: many
j_call: TRBJ1-2
v_call: TRBV3-1

cdr3_nt: TGTGCCAGCAGCCCCGGACAGGGTGCCGGGGAGCTGTTTTTT
cdr3_aa: CASSPGQGAGELFF
cdr3_length: 14
d_call: TRBD1
clone_size: many
j_call: TRBJ2-2
v_call: TRBV7-9

cdr3_nt: TGTGCCAGCAGCTTAGGGACCCAGGGGTGGAACACTGAAGCTTTCTTT
cdr3_aa: CASSLGTQGWNTEAFF
cdr3_length: 16
d_call: .
clone_size: many
j_call: TRBJ1-1
v_call: TRBV7-9

cdr3_nt: TGTGCCAGCAGTTACCTGAAAAAAGCTTTCTTT
cdr3_aa: CASSYLKKAFF
cdr3_length: 11
d_call: .
clone_size: many
j_call: TRBJ1-1
v_call: TRBV6-6

cdr3_nt: TGTGCCAGCAAGATTAGCGGGAGGGGGGCCGGGGAGCTGTTTTTT
cdr3_aa: CASKISGRGAGELFF
cdr3_length: 15
d_call: TRBD2
clone_size: many
j_call: TRBJ2-2
v_call: TRBV27

cdr3_nt: TGTGCCATCAGTGAGGAGCCGATTAACACTGAAGCTTTCTTT
cdr3_aa: CAISEEPINTEAFF
cdr3_length: 14
d_call: .
clone_size: .
j_call: TRBJ1-1
v_call: TRBV10-3

cdr3_nt: TGCGCCAGCAGCCTACCGGGACAGGGAGCCTTCTCCTACGAGCAGTACTTC
cdr3_aa: CASSLPGQGAFSYEQYF
cdr3_length: 17
d_call: TRBD1
clone_size: many
j_call: TRBJ2-7
v_call: TRBV5-1

cdr3_nt: TGTGCCAGCAGCACCTCCGGGACAGGGGGCGCTTACTATGGCTACACCTTC
cdr3_aa: CASSTSGTGGAYYGYTF
cdr3_length: 17
d_call: TRBD1
clone_size: .
j_call: TRBJ1-2
v_call: TRBV5-5

cdr3_nt: TGTGCCTGGACGATGACGCCGAGCTCCTACAATGAGCAGTTCTTC
cdr3_aa: CAWTMTPSSYNEQFF
cdr3_length: 15
d_call: .
clone_size: many
j_call: TRBJ2-1
v_call: TRBV30

cdr3_nt: TGTGCCAGTAGTCGAGGAGCGGCATACAATGAGCAGTTCTTC
cdr3_aa: CASSRGAAYNEQFF
cdr3_length: 14
d_call: .
clone_size: once
j_call: TRBJ2-1
v_call: TRBV19

cdr3_nt: TGTGCCTGGGGCGGACAGGGGGGCATTCAGTACTTC
cdr3_aa: CAWGGQGGIQYF
cdr3_length: 12
d_call: TRBD1
clone_size: few
j_call: TRBJ2-4
v_call: TRBV30

cdr3_nt: TGTGCCAGCAGCGCTATGTTTTACGAGCAGTACTTC
cdr3_aa: CASSAMFYEQYF
cdr3_length: 12
d_call: .
clone_size: many
j_call: TRBJ2-7
v_call: TRBV7-9

cdr3_nt: TGTGCCAGCAGTTTCCCAGGATCGCAGGGCAATCAGCCCCAGCATTTT
cdr3_aa: CASSFPGSQGNQPQHF
cdr3_length: 16
d_call: .
clone_size: .
j_call: TRBJ1-5
v_call: TRBV28

cdr3_nt: TGTGCCAGCAGCCAAGATCTGGAACAGCTCCCCTACACCTTC
cdr3_aa: CASSQDLEQLPYTF
cdr3_length: 14
d_call: .
clone_size: many
j_call: TRBJ1-2
v_call: TRBV4-2

cdr3_nt: TGCGCCAGCAGCCATGGTCGGTTTGGGAACACTGAAGCTTTCTTT
cdr3_aa: CASSHGRFGNTEAFF
cdr3_length: 15
d_call: .
clone_size: .
j_call: TRBJ1-1
v_call: TRBV4-1

cdr3_nt: TGTGCCAGCAGCCCTAGTAGTCCTTCGAACACCGGGGAGCTGTTTTTT
cdr3_aa: CASSPSSPSNTGELFF
cdr3_length: 16
d_call: .
clone_size: many
j_call: TRBJ2-2
v_call: TRBV2

cdr3_nt: TGTGCCAGCAGCTCCGGGATGGGACTAGCGTGCTGCTCCTACAATGAGCAGTTCTTC
cdr3_aa: CASSSGMGLACCSYNEQFF
cdr3_length: 19
d_call: TRBD2
clone_size: .
j_call: TRBJ2-1
v_call: TRBV3-1

cdr3_nt: TGTGCCAGCAGTTACCTGACAGGGGGGGGGGAAAAACTGTTTTTT
cdr3_aa: CASSYLTGGGEKLFF
cdr3_length: 15
d_call: TRBD1
clone_size: many
j_call: TRBJ1-4
v_call: TRBV12-3/TRBV12-4

cdr3_nt: TGTGCCAGCAGCCATCATGGGGAACGTGGACGGACGGGGTCCTACAATGAGCAGTTCTTC
cdr3_aa: CASSHHGERGRTGSYNEQFF
cdr3_length: 20
d_call: .
clone_size: many
j_call: TRBJ2-1
v_call: TRBV14

cdr3_nt: TGTGCCAGCAGTTTGGGACAGGGGTATCAGCCCCAGCATTTT
cdr3_aa: CASSLGQGYQPQHF
cdr3_length: 14
d_call: TRBD1
clone_size: many
j_call: TRBJ1-5
v_call: TRBV27

cdr3_nt: TGTGCCAGCAGCTTGTTTAGTCTGGGCACTGAAGCTTTCTTT
cdr3_aa: CASSLFSLGTEAFF
cdr3_length: 14
d_call: .
clone_size: many
j_call: TRBJ1-1
v_call: TRBV11-1

cdr3_nt: TGTGCCAGCAGTCCAGGCCCCAGACCTTCGAACACTGAAGCTTTCTTT
cdr3_aa: CASSPGPRPSNTEAFF
cdr3_length: 16
d_call: .
clone_size: many
j_call: TRBJ1-1
v_call: TRBV27

cdr3_nt: TGTGCCAGCAGCTGGGGACAGGGCGGTTCTGGAAACACCATATATTTT
cdr3_aa: CASSWGQGGSGNTIYF
cdr3_length: 16
d_call: TRBD1
clone_size: many
j_call: TRBJ1-3
v_call: TRBV5-8

cdr3_nt: TGCAGTGCTAGAGACACAAAGAACACTGAAGCTTTCTTT
cdr3_aa: CSARDTKNTEAFF
cdr3_length: 13
d_call: .
clone_size: many
j_call: TRBJ1-1
v_call: TRBV20-1

cdr3_nt: TGCAGCGTTGAACATAGTGGGGCGGGGGATACGCAGTATTTT
cdr3_aa: CSVEHSGAGDTQYF
cdr3_length: 14
d_call: .
clone_size: many
j_call: TRBJ2-3
v_call: TRBV29-1

cdr3_nt: TGTGCCAGCAGTTTATTAGATCGGAACACTGAAGCTTTCTTT
cdr3_aa: CASSLLDRNTEAFF
cdr3_length: 14
d_call: .
clone_size: many
j_call: TRBJ1-1
v_call: TRBV28

cdr3_nt: TGTGCCAGCAGTGCTCGGGACAGTTCCTACGAGCAGTACTTC
cdr3_aa: CASSARDSSYEQYF
cdr3_length: 14
d_call: TRBD1
clone_size: many
j_call: TRBJ2-7
v_call: TRBV25-1

cdr3_nt: TGCAGTGGCCTTAGCGGATCCAATGAGCAGTTCTTC
cdr3_aa: CSGLSGSNEQFF
cdr3_length: 12
d_call: .
clone_size: many
j_call: TRBJ2-1
v_call: TRBV20-1

cdr3_nt: TGCGCCAGCAGCTCAGGACTATACACCGGGGAGCTGTTTTTT
cdr3_aa: CASSSGLYTGELFF
cdr3_length: 14
d_call: .
clone_size: .
j_call: TRBJ2-2
v_call: TRBV5-1

cdr3_nt: TGTGCCAGCAGGGGGGGGGCCTACGAGCAGCACTTC
cdr3_aa: CASRGGAYEQHF
cdr3_length: 12
d_call: .
clone_size: .
j_call: TRBJ2-7
v_call: TRBV6-2/TRBV6-3

cdr3_nt: TGCAGCGTTGCTACCGGGACCTACATGAACACTGAAGCTTTCTTT
cdr3_aa: CSVATGTYMNTEAFF
cdr3_length: 15
d_call: .
clone_size: many
j_call: TRBJ1-1
v_call: TRBV29-1

cdr3_nt: TGTGCCAGCAGTTCTCTCCGTTCGCGGACTGAAGCTTTCTTT
cdr3_aa: CASSSLRSRTEAFF
cdr3_length: 14
d_call: .
clone_size: many
j_call: TRBJ1-1
v_call: TRBV27

cdr3_nt: TGCGCCAGCAGCCACCCGGGCGGGAGGGAGAAGACGACCCAGTACTTC
cdr3_aa: CASSHPGGREKTTQYF
cdr3_length: 16
d_call: TRBD2
clone_size: many
j_call: TRBJ2-5
v_call: TRBV4-1

cdr3_nt: TGCGCCAGCAATTTACAGGGGGGAATAGATACGCAGTATTTT
cdr3_aa: CASNLQGGIDTQYF
cdr3_length: 14
d_call: TRBD1
clone_size: few
j_call: TRBJ2-3
v_call: TRBV5-1

cdr3_nt: TGTGCCAGCAGGGGCCATAGCCGGAATGAGCAGTTCTTC
cdr3_aa: CASRGHSRNEQFF
cdr3_length: 13
d_call: .
clone_size: many
j_call: TRBJ2-1
v_call: TRBV14

cdr3_nt: TGTGCCATCAGTAATGCCGGGACAGGTAGCTCCTACGAGCAGTACTTC
cdr3_aa: CAISNAGTGSSYEQYF
cdr3_length: 16
d_call: TRBD1
clone_size: many
j_call: TRBJ2-7
v_call: TRBV10-3

cdr3_nt: TGCGCCAGCAGCTTCCGACGGGCAGCCGGGCGGGGAGAGTTCTTC
cdr3_aa: CASSFRRAAGRGEFF
cdr3_length: 15
d_call: .
clone_size: .
j_call: TRBJ2-1
v_call: TRBV5-1

cdr3_nt: TGCGCCAGCAGCCAAGTTGGACTACAATACGAGCAGTACTTC
cdr3_aa: CASSQVGLQYEQYF
cdr3_length: 14
d_call: .
clone_size: many
j_call: TRBJ2-7
v_call: TRBV4-1

cdr3_nt: TGCAGTGCTTGGACTAGCGGGAGGGGGATAAAAGAGACCCAGTACTTC
cdr3_aa: CSAWTSGRGIKETQYF
cdr3_length: 16
d_call: TRBD2
clone_size: many
j_call: TRBJ2-5
v_call: TRBV20-1

cdr3_nt: TGCGCCAGCAGCTCGACACGCGGGAACACTGAAGCTTTCTTT
cdr3_aa: CASSSTRGNTEAFF
cdr3_length: 14
d_call: .
clone_size: many
j_call: TRBJ1-1
v_call: TRBV5-1

cdr3_nt: TGTGCCAGCAGGATAGCCGGGACAAGTGGCTACACCTTC
cdr3_aa: CASRIAGTSGYTF
cdr3_length: 13
d_call: .
clone_size: many
j_call: TRBJ1-2
v_call: TRBV12-3/TRBV12-4

cdr3_nt: TGTGCCAGCAGTGGGGGGACAGGGGGCCGGAGCACTGAAGCTTTCTTT
cdr3_aa: CASSGGTGGRSTEAFF
cdr3_length: 16
d_call: TRBD1
clone_size: few
j_call: TRBJ1-1
v_call: TRBV6-1

cdr3_nt: TGTGCCAGCAGCTTAGACCCGGGAGTGTCGGTGGAGCAGTTCTTC
cdr3_aa: CASSLDPGVSVEQFF
cdr3_length: 15
d_call: .
clone_size: many
j_call: TRBJ2-1
v_call: TRBV7-9